The next 7 T cell receptor beta chains were all read from a single sample in a study of blood T cell repertoires in COVID-19 (dated by TCRdb to 2020 to 2021). Receptor amplification or capture employed the immunoSEQ multiplex PCR assay. TCRdb limited this immuneACCESS table to in-frame rearrangements with V and J called. A share of clones is missing; checked studies link under half to unresolved V genes, and the rest is unexplained. In all, the sample holds some 130,000 clones, and approximately 90% of those were seen once. Of the sample, around 4.5% is held by the ten largest clones. Sequencing used peripheral blood. Receptor source: a man aged 60 to 75 with COVID-19, enrolled during active disease.

V usage is TRBV6-5 and J usage is TRBJ1-1, with a tentative D call TRBD1 (5 bases). Trimming took off 5 bases at V and 2 bases at J, with 9 bases between the two ends. The CDR3 runs 13 residues. Germline V CDR1 and CDR2: MNHEY, SVGAGI. CDR3: CASSQQVNTEAFF. The CDR3 coding sequence is TGTGCCAGCAGTCAACAGGTAAACACTGAAGCTTTCTTT.

Only a few counts were recorded for this clone. V and J are TRBV2 and TRBJ1-1; the D gene is possibly TRBD1 (5 bases). This CDR3 has 13 amino acids. V was pared by 2 bases and J by 1 base, with 5 bases between. The V gene's germline CDR1 is SNHLY and CDR2 FYNNEI. This chain's CDR3 is CASSEQGNTEAFF. CDR3 bases: TGTGCCAGCAGTGAACAGGGGAACACTGAAGCTTTCTTT.

V and J are TRBV4-3 and TRBJ2-7; TRBD1 aligns across 8 bases. CDR1 is LGHNA, CDR2 YSLEER, per germline. The V and J ends lost 2 bases and 7 bases, in that order; junction bases with no gene match: 10. The CDR3 runs 15 residues. The DNA of the CDR3 is TGCGCCAGCAGCCAACTCCCTGGACAGGGTGGAGAGCAGTACTTC. Protein product: CASSQLPGQGGEQYF.

The rearrangement links TRBV25-1 to TRBJ1-2; D is perhaps TRBD1 (5 bases). This CDR3 has 15 residues. Trimming left V 1 base short and J 7 bases short, with 16 bases between. Germline CDR1 reads MGHDK; CDR2 reads SYGVNS. The DNA for the CDR3 is TGTGCCAGCAGTGAATTCACAGGTGCCGTAGGTGGCTACACCTTC. Translation: CASSEFTGAVGGYTF.

The rearrangement joins TRBV25-1 to TRBJ1-2; TRBD1 is a possible D gene (6 bases). Germline CDR1 reads MGHDK; CDR2 reads SYGVNS. The CDR3 is made up of 13 amino acids. Trimming took 2 bases from V and 8 from J, leaving 12 bases between them. Here the CDR3 DNA reads TGTGCCAGCAGTGAACCCCAACAGGGCGGCTACACCTTC. Amino acids: CASSEPQQGGYTF.

This chain joins TRBV7-8 and TRBJ2-1; TRBD2 might be the D (7 bases). Germline CDR1 SGHVS, CDR2 FQNEAQ. Trimming pared 0 bases from V and 6 bases from J, leaving 15 bases between. The CDR3 is made up of 16 amino acids. The CDR3 sequence is CASSLAGGPLGNEQFF. The CDR3 region has the DNA TGTGCCAGCAGCTTAGCGGGGGGGCCTTTGGGCAATGAGCAGTTCTTC.

The chain couples TRBV5-1 to TRBJ2-2; 8 bases agree with TRBD1. This CDR3 is built from 16 residues. Unmatched junction bases numbered 6, after V lost 4 bases and J lost 1 base. Germline V CDR1 and CDR2: SGHRS, YFSETQ. DNA for the CDR3: TGCGCCAGCAGCGAGCGTGGGACAGGGAACACCGGGGAGCTGTTTTTT. It is translated as CASSERGTGNTGELFF.